This entry describes one TCR beta chain. Its antigen is currently unknown. CDR1 and CDR2 (germline): SEHNR, FQNEAQ (reference sequence). V was clipped by 3 bases and J by 2 bases; unmatched bases: 10. The CDR3 has 16 amino acids. 13 Jbeta primers and 60 Vbeta primers were used for the PCR. TCRdb keeps only in-frame clones here, not all; method: immunoSEQ multiplex PCR. The sample holds about 140,000 clones, about 80% seen once. The data are from a study of cytomegalovirus exposure and HLA in healthy donors. The study, taken as a whole, reports: An Asian-associated ancestry cluster reportedly showed fewer N-insertions than the roughly 700-donor mean in a later analysis. TCR beta chains numbering some 160 were designated cytomegalovirus-associated.

What was sequenced was PBMCs. The TCR originated in a woman aged 35 to 49 in good health and CMV-seronegative. The chain combines TRBV7-9 with TRBJ2-7; TRBD1 aligns across 7 bases. CDR3 residues: CASSFSGTGTAYEQYF. CDR3 bases: TGTGCCAGCAGCTTTTCAGGAACCGGGACAGCCTACGAGCAGTACTTC.